This T cell receptor (beta chain) appears in the sequencing data of a study of T cell responses to AZD1222 COVID-19 vaccine (dated by TCRdb to the early 2020s). Some background on the complete study: Because spike-specific TCR depth and breadth did not differ between the two schedules, AZD1222 recipients who got a second dose at roughly 4 weeks were pooled with those who got a second dose at roughly 12 weeks. TCR sequencing covered 230 to 250 trial participants: 200 to 220 given two doses of AZD1222 and approximately 26 given two doses of MenACWY control vaccine. Trial participants were enrolled by age into 18-55, 56-69 and 70-plus year subgroups, with roughly 160, 29 and 62 TCR-sequenced participants respectively. Broad study findings and their caveats: Vaccine-associated CD4 TCRs spanned the whole spike protein, with dominant responses in regions 160-218 and 743-854. Reportedly, close to half of the unique spike-specific TCRs recognized epitopes lying outside the regions that are mutated in the B.1.351 and B.1.1.7 variants. Conclusions about previously exposed vaccinees are limited because only six or seven AZD1222 recipients were SARS-CoV-2 seropositive at baseline. After two AZD1222 doses, both the breadth and the depth of spike-specific TCRs were significantly higher than at day 0 and than in MenACWY recipients. Most participants were white British and females outnumbered males, and the authors suggested that clonal diversity may have been underestimated. The 56-69-year group was small, and its depth increase did not reach significance, likely because of low power. No day 14 peak-response samples were available, so repertoires were characterized only after the peak T cell response.

The CDR3 regions of human TCRbeta chains were analyzed by immunosequencing. Per the original workflow: Repertoire TCRs were checked for matches against a reference library of SARS-CoV-2-specific TCRs that had been generated using the MIRA antigen-specificity platform. Breadth was defined as the fraction of unique TCRs that were SARS-CoV-2-associated, and depth was defined as the fraction of total T cells that were SARS-CoV-2-associated. Each spike-specific TCR was assigned to its reactive spike region and to a CD4 or CD8 class using the MIRA data. Log10-transformed breadth and depth values were compared by one-way ANOVA with Sidak's multiple comparisons tests. As stored in TCRdb, this immuneACCESS dataset retains in-frame rearrangements with V and J assigned. A fraction of the clones does not appear; measured against another copy, unresolved V genes explain less than half of the discrepancy, and the remainder lacks a known reason. Clone size and the V and J calls come from that table; the DNA yielded D and trimming. Counted in this sample were nearly 110,000 clones; 89% of them appeared once. Clones ranked in the top ten supply 6.6% of the sample.

As for this clone: No cognate antigen has been identified for it. No much larger clone exists at a distance of one base, and base qualities are not known.

What this sample's time point label stands for: baseline before first vaccination. Samples from vaccinated people were obtained from the UK trials COV001 and COV002, which included a single-blind randomized controlled phase 2/3 trial of AZD1222 (ChAdOx1 nCoV-19) in healthy adults. Trial participant PBMC samples were collected at day 0 and day 28 after the second dose for TCRbeta chain sequencing. CDR1 MGHDK and CDR2 SYGVNS are derived from the germline V gene. Germline trimming: 2 bases from V, 2 bases from J; junction bases outside gene matches: 2. The CDR3 measures 14 amino acids from cysteine to phenylalanine. Here the CDR3 DNA is all that survives: 42 bases in frame from base 1.

This specimen consisted of peripheral blood, obtained on day 0 of AZD1222 vaccination. The clonotype comes from an adult in good health. The chain is assembled from TRBV25-1 and TRBJ1-2; TRBD1 lines up with 7 middle nucleotides. The CDR3 protein: CASSERQGNYGYTF. The bases read TGTGCCAGCAGTGAAAGACAGGGCAACTATGGCTACACCTTC.